This TCR beta chain was identified during a study of CD8 T cells in ankylosing spondylitis (dated by TCRdb to about 2017). The study in broad terms: To find TCR variants linked to disease, the study profiled T cell receptor beta repertoires in ankylosing spondylitis patients and healthy donors. The whole study cohort included 85 to 120 healthy donors and 25 or so ankylosing spondylitis patients. Peripheral blood was sampled, and synovial fluid was additionally collected from ankylosing spondylitis patients.

Concerning this clonotype itself: Its antigen is not yet known. Per-base qualities were not stored, and no clone one base away is much larger.

From the cysteine through the phenylalanine, the CDR3 covers 14 amino acids. Only the CDR3 DNA is retained, 42 bases long and in frame from the first base. The V end loses 5 bases and the J end loses 1 base, and a stretch of 14 bases separates them. CDR1 and CDR2, per the germline V gene (reference sequence), are DFQATT and SNEGSKA. The instrument given in TCRdb is Illumina HiSeq 2500. Quantitative 5'-RACE with molecular barcodes was used to prepare TCR beta libraries. In the original analysis: To identify disease-linked TCR variants, a new computational method was used, one built on a probabilistic model of VDJ rearrangement. TCRdb reprocessing: public reads trimmed at Q25 with fastp, clones called with MiXCR, in-frame beta chains kept. Each CDR3 protein gets just one entry, which takes the most common genes and DNA from the rows behind it. The V and J calls were not made by the authors but by TCRdb's processing. The sample has around 390,000 distinct CDR3 sequences on record, about 22% of them singletons. In total, the top ten clones hold about 17% of the sample.

Results the study describes overall, beyond this receptor: A TCR beta motif made up of several highly homologous amino acid variants appeared to be characteristic of blood from ankylosing spondylitis patients. Some TCR beta motif variants had previously been reported in synovial fluid and blood of reactive arthritis patients, which suggested common disease-initiation mechanisms. The disease-linked clones showed a CD8+ phenotype and occurred at relatively low frequencies in peripheral blood. The disease-linked clones were reported to be significantly enriched in matched synovial fluid samples from ankylosing spondylitis patients.

The clonotype comes from a male donor with ankylosing spondylitis. The sample taken for sequencing was blood, either unsorted or a sorted T cell fraction (not recorded which). This receptor chain uses TRBV20-1 and TRBJ1-1; no confident D gene assignment can be made. Here the CDR3 is given as CSACRSLGNTEAFF. The bases are TGCAGTGCTTGTAGGTCCCTGGGGAACACTGAAGCTTTCTTT.